This T cell receptor (beta chain) was captured by sequencing in a study of shared T cell receptors in the human thymus. Sequencing was performed with immunoSEQ multiplex PCR; in TCRdb, only in-frame clones are kept and a portion is missing. Here the sample spans roughly 710,000 clones, 80% to 90% being singletons. J was trimmed by 3 bases and V by 7 bases; bases with no gene match: 5. CDR1 is SGHTA and CDR2 is FQGNSA in the germline V gene. The CDR3 length is 13 residues. This clone was detected a few times. The data were also submitted as part of a second study, on human thymus T cells. That work contributes: Thymus specimens were resections from corrective heart surgery. The authors found apparently biased V and J gene usage in thymic and blood repertoires. Related research described thymic repertoires that were highly overlapping among unrelated individuals.

This clonotype originated in a girl under three years old with a congenital heart defect. The chain combines TRBV7-2 with TRBJ2-5; TRBD2 aligns across 7 bases. Sequencing was carried out using thymocytes. The CDR3 DNA reads as TGTGCCAGCACCGCGGGGAGGGAAGAGACCCAGTACTTC. Translation gives CASTAGREETQYF.